This TCR beta chain was sequenced during a study of blood T cell repertoires in COVID-19. Turning to the study itself: Both acute and convalescent COVID-19 samples were obtained from the United States, Italy and Spain.

The V end lost 2 bases, the J end lost 1 base, and 10 bases lay between the germline ends. Germline V gene data show CDR1 as SGHRS and CDR2 as YFSETQ. CDR3 size: 16 residues. Recruitment covered roughly 22 US areas and drew participants whose ages spanned about 18 to 90 years. As handled by the study authors: From reference gene primer amplification, estimates of nucleated cell counts were derived. The table came from immunoSEQ multiplex PCR; TCRdb's copy has only in-frame clones and leaves some out. The D gene and trimming were derived from the DNA, and the V and J assignments and clone size from that table. The sample lists about 300,000 clones, under 90% seen once, with 3.5% to 5% in the top ten.

The genes are TRBV5-1 and TRBJ1-6; D call uncertain. The sample taken for sequencing was PBMCs or T cells enriched from blood (not recorded which). The sequence came from a man aged 25 to 45 who had recovered from COVID-19. The CDR3 sequence is CASSFLAGSYNSPLHF. In DNA form, the CDR3 reads TGCGCCAGCAGCTTTTTGGCGGGTTCCTATAATTCACCCCTCCACTTT.